The 3 T cell receptor beta chains given below trace back to one sample, sequenced in a study of early T cells in non-severe SARS-CoV-2 infection. One entry per CDR3 protein, called by TCRdb with MiXCR from the 5' RACE reads. This sample has 32,000 or so distinct CDR3 sequences, with about 6.3% found just once. Material for sequencing was whole blood. The receptors come from an adult who was a healthcare worker with PCR-confirmed SARS-CoV-2 infection or an uninfected control (not recorded which).

The chain recombines TRBV5-1 with TRBJ2-5, with 11 positions matching TRBD2. Germline V gives CDR1 SGHRS, CDR2 YFSETQ. This CDR3 has 16 residues. The V segment lost 4 bases and the J segment 4 bases; nucleotides outside the gene matches: 9. The CDR3 loop is CASSKSGTSGLETQYF. The CDR3 DNA sequence: TGCGCCAGCAGCAAATCCGGGACTAGCGGACTAGAGACCCAGTACTTC.

This clonotype was seen at least ten times. The rearrangement uses TRBV24-1 and TRBJ2-6; D gene uncertain. The germline CDR1 and CDR2 sequences are KGHDR and SFDVKD. V lost 7 bases to trimming and J lost 1 base, with 4 bases between them. There are 13 residues in the CDR3. The CDR3 nucleotides read TGTGCCACCAGAGCATCTGGGGCCAACGTCCTGACTTTC. Protein product: CATRASGANVLTF.

This clonotype has ten or more counts. The rearrangement joins TRBV5-1 to TRBJ2-5, with 12 bases that match TRBD2. After removal of 4 bases from V and 5 bases from J, the junction contained 9 bases not matched to a gene. The CDR3 totals 16 residues. The V gene's germline CDR1 is SGHRS and CDR2 YFSETQ. CDR3 DNA sequence: TGCGCCAGCAGCAAGGGACTAGCGGGTTCCCGGGAGACCCAGTACTTC. Translating it yields CASSKGLAGSRETQYF.